This T cell receptor beta chain was obtained from a study of T cells in Graves' hyperthyroidism and ophthalmopathy. Ten or more counts support this clonotype. This CDR3 spans 16 amino acids. Looked up from germline, CDR1 is LNHDA and CDR2 is SQIVND (reference sequence). With 7 bases removed from V and 3 bases from J, the gap between germline ends came to 19 bases. It was RNA transcripts that yielded the amplified TCR beta CDR3 regions. Primed by the HTBI set, a first-round RT-PCR was run on the TCR CDR3. TCRdb reprocessed the multiplex PCR reads with MiXCR, giving one entry per CDR3 protein. The sample has approximately 600,000 distinct CDR3 sequences; around 14% are singletons.

The sample comprised blood. This chain connects TRBV19 to TRBJ2-1; D remains ambiguous. This clonotype originated in a young woman with Graves' ophthalmopathy. As DNA, the CDR3 is TGTGCCAGTACACTCTTAGGCTGGTTGTGCTACAATGAGCAGTTCTTC. Its protein product is CASTLLGWLCYNEQFF.